The sequence of this T cell receptor beta chain was determined in a study of blood T cell repertoires in COVID-19. About the study: COVID-19 samples from acute and convalescent phases originated in the United States, Italy and Spain. The cDNA or gDNA used as material had been derived from T cells, B-cell-depleted T cells, or PBMCs.

With 6 bases removed from V and 4 bases from J, the gap between germline ends came to 12 bases. Germline assignment: CDR1 SQVTM and CDR2 ANQGSEA. There are 12 residues in the CDR3. Authors' methods: Amplifying reference gene primers gave estimates of nucleated cell counts. Using immunoSEQ multiplex PCR, the repertoire was profiled, and TCRdb retains in-frame clones only, with some absent. The V and J calls and clone size are taken from that table; D and trimming were inferred from the DNA. This sample yields under 300,000 clones, of which about nine tenths are seen a single time; 3.7% belongs to the top ten.

V and J are TRBV29-1 and TRBJ1-2, with a weak D call TRBD1 (6 bases). The TCR sequence derives from a woman between 40 and 55 years old with acute or convalescent COVID-19. Sequencing was performed on peripheral blood. CDR3 in amino acids: CSVEGVLYGYTF. In DNA, the CDR3 is TGCAGCGTCGAGGGGGTACTCTATGGCTACACCTTC.